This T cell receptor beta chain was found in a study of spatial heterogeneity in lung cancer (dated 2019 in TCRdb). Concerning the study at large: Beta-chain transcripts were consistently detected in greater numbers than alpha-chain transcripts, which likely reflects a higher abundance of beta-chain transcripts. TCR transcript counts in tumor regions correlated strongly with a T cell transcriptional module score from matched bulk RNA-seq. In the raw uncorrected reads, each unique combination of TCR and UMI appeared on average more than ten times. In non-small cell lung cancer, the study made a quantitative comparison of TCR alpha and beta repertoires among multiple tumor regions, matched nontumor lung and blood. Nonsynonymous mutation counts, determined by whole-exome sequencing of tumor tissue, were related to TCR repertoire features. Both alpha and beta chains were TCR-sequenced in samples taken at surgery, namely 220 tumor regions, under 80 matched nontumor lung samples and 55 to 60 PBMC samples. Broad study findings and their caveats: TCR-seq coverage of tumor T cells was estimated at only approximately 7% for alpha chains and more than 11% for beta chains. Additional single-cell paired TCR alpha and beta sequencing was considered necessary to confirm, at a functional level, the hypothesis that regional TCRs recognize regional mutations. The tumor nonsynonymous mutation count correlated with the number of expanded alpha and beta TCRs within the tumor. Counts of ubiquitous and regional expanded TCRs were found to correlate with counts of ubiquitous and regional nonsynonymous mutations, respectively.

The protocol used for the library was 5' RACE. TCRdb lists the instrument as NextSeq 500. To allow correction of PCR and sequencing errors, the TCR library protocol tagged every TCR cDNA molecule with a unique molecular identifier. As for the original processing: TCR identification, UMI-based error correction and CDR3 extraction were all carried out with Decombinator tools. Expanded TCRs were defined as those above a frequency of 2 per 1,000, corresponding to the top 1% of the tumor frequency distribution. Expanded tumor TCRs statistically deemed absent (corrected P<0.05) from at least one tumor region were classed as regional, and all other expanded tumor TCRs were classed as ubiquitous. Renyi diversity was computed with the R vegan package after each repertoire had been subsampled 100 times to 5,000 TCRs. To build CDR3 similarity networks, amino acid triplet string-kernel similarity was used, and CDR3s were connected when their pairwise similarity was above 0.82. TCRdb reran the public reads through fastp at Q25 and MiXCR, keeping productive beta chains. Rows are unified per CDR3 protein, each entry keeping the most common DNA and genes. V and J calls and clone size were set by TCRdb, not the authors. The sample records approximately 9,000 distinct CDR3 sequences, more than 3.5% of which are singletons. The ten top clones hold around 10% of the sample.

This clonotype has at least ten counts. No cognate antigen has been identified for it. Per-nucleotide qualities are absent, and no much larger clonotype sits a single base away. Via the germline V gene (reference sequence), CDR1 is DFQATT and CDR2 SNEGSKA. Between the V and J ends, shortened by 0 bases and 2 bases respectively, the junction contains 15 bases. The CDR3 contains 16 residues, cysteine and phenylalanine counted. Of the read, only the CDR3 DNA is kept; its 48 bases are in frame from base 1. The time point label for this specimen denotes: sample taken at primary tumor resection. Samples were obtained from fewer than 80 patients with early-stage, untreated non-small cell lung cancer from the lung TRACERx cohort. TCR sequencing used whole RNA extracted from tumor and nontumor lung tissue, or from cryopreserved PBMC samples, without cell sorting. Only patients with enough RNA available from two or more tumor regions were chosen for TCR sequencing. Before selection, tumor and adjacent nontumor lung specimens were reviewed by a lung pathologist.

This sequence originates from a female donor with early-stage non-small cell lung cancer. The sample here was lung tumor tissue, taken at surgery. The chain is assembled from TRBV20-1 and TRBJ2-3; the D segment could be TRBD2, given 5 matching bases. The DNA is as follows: TGCAGTGCTAGAGATGGTGCCCGAGCGGACACAGATACGCAGTATTTT. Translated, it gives CSARDGARADTDTQYF.